This T cell receptor (beta chain) derives from a study of blood T cell repertoires in COVID-19. As for the study in general: The United States, Italy and Spain supplied acute and convalescent COVID-19 samples.

Followed over time, Seattle patients had been enrolled while infection was active. CDR3 length: 15 residues. CDR1 and CDR2 (germline): MNHEY, SVGAGI. Trimming stripped 6 bases from V and 2 bases from J, with 16 bases between. In the authors' workflow: Reference gene primer amplification gave nucleated cell count estimates. The method was immunoSEQ multiplex PCR; TCRdb's version includes in-frame clones alone and lacks a portion of them. The DNA was the basis for D and trimming; V, J and clone size are from that table. Here the sample spans more than 150,000 clones, about 88% being singletons. Sequences were obtained from peripheral blood. This TCR derives from a man aged 55 to 70 with COVID-19, enrolled during active disease. This chain connects TRBV6-5 to TRBJ1-2; perhaps TRBD1 as D (5 bases). This chain's CDR3 is CASSSRSTGNYGYTF. CDR3 nucleotides: TGTGCCAGCAGCTCGCGATCCACAGGAAACTATGGCTACACCTTC.